The 19 T cell receptor beta chains presented below share a single source sample, sequenced in a study of blood T cell repertoires in COVID-19. Clones were sequenced by immunoSEQ multiplex PCR, and TCRdb holds only the in-frame ones, with some missing. The repertoire has 150,000 to 200,000 clones, around 85% of them found once; the top ten carry about 9.7%. The specimen sequenced was peripheral blood. The receptor set was obtained from a man aged 45 to 65 with active or convalescent COVID-19.

This sequence joins TRBV7-9 and TRBJ1-2; D might be TRBD1 (6 bases). Trimming pared 5 bases from V and 5 bases from J, leaving 15 bases between. The CDR3 consists of 14 residues. CDR1 SEHNR and CDR2 FQNEAQ come from the germline V gene (reference sequence). The CDR3 region is CASSHRDTEYGYTF. In DNA form, the CDR3 reads TGTGCCAGCAGCCACCGGGACACCGAATATGGCTACACCTTC.

This sequence joins TRBV6-4 and TRBJ2-5; maybe TRBD1 (5 bases). Per the germline V gene, CDR1 is MRHNA and CDR2 is SNTAGT. The CDR3 runs 13 residues. The ends were cut back, 4 bases at V and 4 bases at J, with 10 bases in the middle. This chain's CDR3 is CASSAGMGETQYF. The CDR3 bases are TGTGCCAGCAGTGCAGGGATGGGAGAGACCCAGTACTTC.

The genes are TRBV5-1 and TRBJ1-1; D perhaps matches TRBD1 (5 bases). Trimming stripped 5 bases from V and 1 base from J, with 9 bases between. In germline, CDR1 is SGHRS, CDR2 YFSETQ. The CDR3 sequence is 13 residues long. CDR3 sequence reads: CASRRGENTEAFF. The CDR3 DNA follows: TGCGCCAGCAGGCGGGGCGAGAACACTGAAGCTTTCTTT.

The rearrangement uses TRBV5-1 and TRBJ1-5; 8 positions match TRBD1. V lost 2 bases and J lost 6; bases outside the gene matches: 4. Germline V gene data show CDR1 as SGHRS and CDR2 as YFSETQ. This CDR3 has 14 amino acids. The CDR3 coding sequence is TGCGCCAGCAGCTTACAGGGGGGTAGTCAGCCCCAGCATTTT. The encoded protein is CASSLQGGSQPQHF.

The genes are TRBV18 and TRBJ2-7; 11 bases map to TRBD2. Unmatched junction bases numbered 6, after V lost 3 bases and J lost 5 bases. Germline CDR1 and CDR2: KGHSH and LQKENI. This CDR3 is 15 amino acids long. The CDR3 bases are TGTGCCAGCTCACCTGCCGCTAGCGGGAGGAACGAGCAGTACTTC. It translates to CASSPAASGRNEQYF.

This sequence joins TRBV6-4 and TRBJ2-2; 7 bases line up with TRBD1. Germline-derived CDR1 and CDR2 are MRHNA and SNTAGT. The V gene end was trimmed by 3 bases and the J gene end by 5 bases; junction bases not matched to a gene: 3. The CDR3 has 14 residues. CDR3 amino acids: CASSENRGTGELFF. CDR3 nucleotide sequence: TGTGCCAGCAGTGAAAACAGGGGAACCGGGGAGCTGTTTTTT.

V gene TRBV30 combines with J gene TRBJ2-7; perhaps TRBD2 as D (5 bases). Trimming took 4 bases from V and 2 from J, leaving 9 bases between them. The CDR3 covers 12 residues. Germline-derived CDR1 and CDR2 are GTSNPN and SVGIG (reference sequence). CDR3 in DNA: TGTGCCTGGAAGGGAGACGCCTACGAGCAGTACTTC. Translated: CAWKGDAYEQYF.

The chain has TRBV29-1 and TRBJ2-3, with D maybe TRBD1 (6 bases). Deletions cut 2 bases from V and 1 base from J, with 13 bases between. This CDR3 spans 15 amino acids. Germline V gives CDR1 SQVTM, CDR2 ANQGSEA. The CDR3 DNA sequence: TGCAGCGTTGAACCACAGGGACGGGGCACAGATACGCAGTATTTT. Its translation is CSVEPQGRGTDTQYF.

This chain uses TRBV11-1 with TRBJ2-5, with 7 bases fitting TRBD1. V lost 4 bases to trimming and J lost 3 bases; unmatched junction nucleotides: 11. CDR3 length equals 16 residues. Germline assignment: CDR1 SGHAT and CDR2 FQDESV (reference sequence). DNA for the CDR3: TGTGCCAGCAGCTCCAGACGGGACAGCGAGGAAGAGACCCAGTACTTC. It codes for CASSSRRDSEEETQYF.

CDR3 sequence: CASSSAGANEKLFF. As DNA, the CDR3 is TGCGCCAGCAGCTCGGCAGGGGCTAATGAAAAACTGTTTTTT. The V call is TRBV5-1, the J call TRBJ1-4, with D possibly being TRBD1 (6 bases). V dropped 3 bases and J dropped 3 bases, with 9 bases sitting between them. Germline lookup yields CDR1 SGHRS and CDR2 YFSETQ. The CDR3 is made up of 14 amino acids. Full variable domain (missing parts from reference TRBV5-1 and TRBJ1-4): KAGVTQTPRYLIKTRGQQVTLSCSPISGHRSVSWYQQTPGQGLQFLFEYFSETQRNKGNFPGRFSGRQFSNSRSEMNVSTLELGDSALYLCASSSAGANEKLFFGSGTQLSVL.

The V and J genes are TRBV6-5 and TRBJ1-2; D uncertain. CDR3 length: 13 amino acids. V was cut by 6 bases and J by 0 bases, with 8 bases left in between. Germline V gene lookup returns CDR1 MNHEY and CDR2 SVGAGI. Here the CDR3 DNA reads TGTGCCAGCAGGGGCGCAGCTAACTATGGCTACACCTTC. As protein: CASRGAANYGYTF.

V is TRBV18 and J is TRBJ1-2; D ambiguous. The V and J ends lost 0 bases and 4 bases respectively, with 12 bases between them. From germline, CDR1 is KGHSH and CDR2 LQKENI. This CDR3 is built from 15 residues. The CDR3 region is CASSPPERLGYGYTF. The CDR3 DNA is TGTGCCAGCTCACCACCTGAGCGGTTGGGCTATGGCTACACCTTC.

This clone was counted once. The V gene is TRBV4-3, the J gene TRBJ1-2, with no clear D. This CDR3 is built from 12 residues. CDR1 is LGHNA and CDR2 is YSLEER in the germline V gene. Trimming left V 4 bases short and J 8 bases short, with 11 bases between. The CDR3, as DNA: TGCGCCAGCAGCCCCCCCTCAGGAGGCTACACCTTC. Its translation is CASSPPSGGYTF.

The V and J genes are TRBV28 and TRBJ1-2, with TRBD1 identical over 7 bases. J gave up 6 bases and V 6 bases, and 4 bases lay outside the gene matches. CDR3 size: 12 residues. Germline V gene lookup returns CDR1 MDHEN and CDR2 SYDVKM. The CDR3 is CASRTTGDGYTF. The CDR3 coding sequence is TGTGCCAGCAGGACTACAGGGGATGGCTACACCTTC.

The CDR3 bases are TGTGCCAGCAGGCCGGGACACGATGGCTACACCTTC. Translating gives CASRPGHDGYTF. The chain uses TRBV6-5 and TRBJ1-2, with D perhaps matching TRBD1 (6 bases). The CDR3 has 12 amino acids. The V gene lost 6 bases and the J gene lost 6 bases, with 11 bases spanning the gap. The V gene's germline CDR1 is MNHEY and CDR2 SVGAGI.

The chain has TRBV7-9 and TRBJ1-1; TRBD1 is a possible D gene (5 bases). CDR1 SEHNR and CDR2 FQNEAQ come from the germline V gene (reference sequence). This CDR3 contains 12 residues. Trimming shortened V by 4 bases and J by 11 bases, and 14 bases separated the two germline ends. The CDR3 DNA is TGTGCCAGCAGCTCGACTGGCCAGGGCGCTTTCTTT. Translating it yields CASSSTGQGAFF. Full variable domain (rest looked up from reference TRBV7-9 and TRBJ1-1): DTGVSQNPRHKITKRGQNVTFRCDPISEHNRLYWYRQTLGQGPEFLTYFQNEAQLEKSRLLSDRFSAERPKGSFSTLEIQRTEQGDSAMYLCASSSTGQGAFFGQGTRLTVV.

This chain uses TRBV7-9 with TRBJ2-2, with TRBD1 as a possible D gene (5 bases). This CDR3 has 13 residues. Trimming stripped 11 bases from V and 1 base from J, with 11 bases between. Germline assignment: CDR1 SEHNR and CDR2 FQNEAQ (reference sequence). CDR3 bases: TGTGCCCCCAGAGGACAGAACACCGGGGAGCTGTTTTTT. This gives the protein CAPRGQNTGELFF.

This clone was recorded only once. This chain uses TRBV5-1 with TRBJ2-5; TRBD2 matches 9 bases. The CDR3 is 15 amino acids. Germline CDR1 reads SGHRS; CDR2 reads YFSETQ. V trimming: 0 bases; J trimming: 2 bases; junction bases outside the gene matches: 2. CDR3 in DNA: TGCGCCAGCAGCTTGGGGAGCGGGGGGCAAGAGACCCAGTACTTC. It specifies CASSLGSGGQETQYF.

V and J are TRBV7-2 and TRBJ2-7; TRBD1 matches at 8 bases. V was pared by 1 base and J by 1 base, with 3 bases of the junction left unmatched. The CDR3 totals 15 residues. Germline V gives CDR1 SGHTA, CDR2 FQGNSA. CDR3 sequence reads: CASSLGTGYSYEQYF. For the CDR3, the DNA is TGTGCCAGCAGCTTAGGGACAGGGTATTCCTACGAGCAGTACTTC.